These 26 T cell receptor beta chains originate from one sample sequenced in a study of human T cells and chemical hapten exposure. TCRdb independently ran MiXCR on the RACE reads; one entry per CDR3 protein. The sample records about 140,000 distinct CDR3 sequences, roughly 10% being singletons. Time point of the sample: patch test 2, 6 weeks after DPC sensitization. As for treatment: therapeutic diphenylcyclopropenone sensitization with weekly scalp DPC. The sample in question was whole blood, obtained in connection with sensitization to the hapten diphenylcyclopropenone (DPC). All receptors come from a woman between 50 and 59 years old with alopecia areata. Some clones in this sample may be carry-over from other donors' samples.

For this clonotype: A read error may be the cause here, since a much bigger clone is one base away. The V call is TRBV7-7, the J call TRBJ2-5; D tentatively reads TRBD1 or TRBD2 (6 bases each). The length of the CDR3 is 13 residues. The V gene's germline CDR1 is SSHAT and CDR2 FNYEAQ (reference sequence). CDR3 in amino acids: CASSFGGQKTQYF. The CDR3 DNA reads TGTGCTAGCAGCTTTGGGGGGCAAAAGACCCAGTACTTC.

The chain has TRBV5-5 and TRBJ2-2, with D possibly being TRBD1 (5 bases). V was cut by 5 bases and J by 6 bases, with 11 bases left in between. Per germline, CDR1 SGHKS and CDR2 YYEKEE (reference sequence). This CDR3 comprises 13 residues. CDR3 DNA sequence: TGTGCCAGCAGTTTTCAGGGCGCCGGGGAGCTGTTTTTT. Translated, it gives CASSFQGAGELFF.

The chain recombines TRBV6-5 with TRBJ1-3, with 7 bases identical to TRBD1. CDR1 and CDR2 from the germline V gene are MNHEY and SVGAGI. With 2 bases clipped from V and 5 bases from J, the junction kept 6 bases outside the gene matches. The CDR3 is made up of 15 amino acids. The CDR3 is CASSYGEGARNTIYF. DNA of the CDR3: TGTGCCAGCAGTTACGGGGAGGGGGCAAGAAACACCATATATTTT.

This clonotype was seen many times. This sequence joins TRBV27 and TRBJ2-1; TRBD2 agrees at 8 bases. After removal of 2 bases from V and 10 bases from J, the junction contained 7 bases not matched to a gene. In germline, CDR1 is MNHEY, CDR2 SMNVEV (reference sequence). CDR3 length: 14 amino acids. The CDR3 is CASSLREGREEQFF. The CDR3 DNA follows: TGTGCCAGCAGTTTACGGGAGGGAAGAGAGGAGCAGTTCTTC.

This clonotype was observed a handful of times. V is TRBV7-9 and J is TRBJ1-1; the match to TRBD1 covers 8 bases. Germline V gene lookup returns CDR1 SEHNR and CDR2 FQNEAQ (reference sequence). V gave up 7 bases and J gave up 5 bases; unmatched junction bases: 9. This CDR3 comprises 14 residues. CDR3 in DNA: TGTGCCAGCACCTCACAGGGGGTGGGTACTGAAGCTTTCTTT. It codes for CASTSQGVGTEAFF.

Here the CDR3 reads CASSLVPSGKETQYF. Here the CDR3 DNA reads TGTGCCAGCAGCTTGGTCCCTAGCGGGAAGGAGACCCAGTACTTC. The rearrangement uses TRBV5-5 and TRBJ2-5; TRBD2 matches at 9 bases. The CDR3 sequence is 15 residues long. Trimming at V came to 0 bases and at J to 5 bases, leaving 5 bases not matched to a gene. Germline assignment: CDR1 SGHKS and CDR2 YYEKEE (reference sequence). Based on the CDR3 plus reference TRBV5-5 and TRBJ2-5, the full variable domain is DAGVTQSPTHLIKTRGQQVTLRCSPISGHKSVSWYQQVLGQGPQFIFQYYEKEERGRGNFPDRFSARQFPNYSSELNVNALLLGDSALYLCASSLVPSGKETQYFGPGTRLLVL.

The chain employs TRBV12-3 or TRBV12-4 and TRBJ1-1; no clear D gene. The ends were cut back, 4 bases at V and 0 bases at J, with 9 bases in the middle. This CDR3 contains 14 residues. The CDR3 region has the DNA TGTGCCAGCAGTTGGCTGGTACTGAACACTGAAGCTTTCTTT. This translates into CASSWLVLNTEAFF.

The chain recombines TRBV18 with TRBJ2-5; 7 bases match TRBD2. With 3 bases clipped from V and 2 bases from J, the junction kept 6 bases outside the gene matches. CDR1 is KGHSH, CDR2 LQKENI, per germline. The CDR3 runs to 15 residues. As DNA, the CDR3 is TGTGCCAGCTCACCTTCTAGCGGACTGCAAGAGACCCAGTACTTC. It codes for CASSPSSGLQETQYF.

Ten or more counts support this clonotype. The CDR3 sequence is CASRKDRPSSYEQYF. CDR3 DNA: TGCGCCAGCAGGAAGGACAGACCGAGCTCCTACGAGCAGTACTTC. This chain joins TRBV10-1 and TRBJ2-7, with TRBD1 as a possible D gene (6 bases). The CDR3 runs 15 residues. Looked up from germline, CDR1 is WNHNN and CDR2 is SYGVQD (reference sequence). The V end was cut by 6 bases, the J end by 0 bases, with 15 bases between.

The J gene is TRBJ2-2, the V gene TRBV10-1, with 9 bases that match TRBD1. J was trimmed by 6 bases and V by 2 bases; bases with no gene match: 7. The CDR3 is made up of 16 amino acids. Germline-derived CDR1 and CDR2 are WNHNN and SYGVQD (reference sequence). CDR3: CASSEPGQGSSGELFF. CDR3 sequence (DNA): TGCGCCAGCAGTGAGCCGGGACAGGGATCATCCGGGGAGCTGTTTTTT.

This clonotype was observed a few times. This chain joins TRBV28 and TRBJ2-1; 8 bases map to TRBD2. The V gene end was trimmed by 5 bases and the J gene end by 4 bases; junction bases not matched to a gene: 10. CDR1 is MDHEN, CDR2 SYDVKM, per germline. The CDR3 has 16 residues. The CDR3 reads CASSLKAGAGYNEQFF. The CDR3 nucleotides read TGTGCCAGCAGTCTCAAAGCGGGAGCCGGGTACAATGAGCAGTTCTTC.

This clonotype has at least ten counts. The CDR3, as DNA: TGTGCCAGCAGCTTACCGGGACACTCAACTAATGAAAAACTGTTTTTT. As protein: CASSLPGHSTNEKLFF. The J gene is TRBJ1-4, the V gene TRBV6-5; D is perhaps TRBD1 (6 bases). The CDR3 is made up of 16 amino acids. V lost 6 bases and J 0 bases, leaving 14 bases between the germline ends. CDR1 MNHEY and CDR2 SVGAGI come from the germline V gene.

The DNA for the CDR3 is TGTGCCAGCTCACTCGGGAGCGGGAGAATATCGTTGACAGATACGCAGTATTTT. It translates to CASSLGSGRISLTDTQYF. The chain couples TRBV18 to TRBJ2-3; 8 nucleotides align to TRBD2. This CDR3 is 18 amino acids long. J lost 3 bases, V lost 4 bases, and 15 bases had no gene match. CDR1 KGHSH and CDR2 LQKENI come from the germline V gene.

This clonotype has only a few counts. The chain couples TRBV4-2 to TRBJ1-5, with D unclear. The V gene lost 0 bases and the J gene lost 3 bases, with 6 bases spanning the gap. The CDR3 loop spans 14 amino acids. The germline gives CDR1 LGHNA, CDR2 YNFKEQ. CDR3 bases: TGTGCCAGCAGCCAAGACAGACTCAATCAGCCCCAGCATTTT. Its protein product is CASSQDRLNQPQHF.

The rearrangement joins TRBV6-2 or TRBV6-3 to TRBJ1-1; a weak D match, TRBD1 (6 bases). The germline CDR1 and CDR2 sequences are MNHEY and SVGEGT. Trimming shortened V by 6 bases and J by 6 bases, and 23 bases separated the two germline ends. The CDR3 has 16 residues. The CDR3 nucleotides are TGTGCCAGCAGAGTTAAGGGGGTCGTCCCGAAGGCTGAAGCTTTCTTT. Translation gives CASRVKGVVPKAEAFF.

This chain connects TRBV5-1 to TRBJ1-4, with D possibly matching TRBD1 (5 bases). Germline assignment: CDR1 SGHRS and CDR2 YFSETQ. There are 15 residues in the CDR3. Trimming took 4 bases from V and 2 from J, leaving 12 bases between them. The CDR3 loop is CASSDSGTTNEKLFF. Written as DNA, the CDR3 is TGCGCCAGCAGCGATTCAGGGACTACTAATGAAAAACTGTTTTTT.

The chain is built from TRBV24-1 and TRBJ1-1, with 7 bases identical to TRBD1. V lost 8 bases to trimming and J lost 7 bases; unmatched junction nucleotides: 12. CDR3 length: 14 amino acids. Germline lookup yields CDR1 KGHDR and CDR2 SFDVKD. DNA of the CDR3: TGTGCCACCAATGACCGGGACAGCGCTCTTGAAGCTTTCTTT. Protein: CATNDRDSALEAFF.

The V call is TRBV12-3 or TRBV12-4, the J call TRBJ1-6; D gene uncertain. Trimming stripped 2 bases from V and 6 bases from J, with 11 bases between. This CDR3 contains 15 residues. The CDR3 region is CASSLRPTGNSPLHF. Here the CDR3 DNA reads TGTGCCAGCAGTTTAAGGCCAACGGGTAATTCACCCCTCCACTTT.

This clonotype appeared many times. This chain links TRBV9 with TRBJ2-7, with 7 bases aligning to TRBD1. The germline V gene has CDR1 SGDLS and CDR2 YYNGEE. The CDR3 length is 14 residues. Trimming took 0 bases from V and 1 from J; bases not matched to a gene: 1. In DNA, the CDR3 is TGTGCCAGCAGCGTAGGGGGACAGTCCTACGAGCAGTACTTC. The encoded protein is CASSVGGQSYEQYF.

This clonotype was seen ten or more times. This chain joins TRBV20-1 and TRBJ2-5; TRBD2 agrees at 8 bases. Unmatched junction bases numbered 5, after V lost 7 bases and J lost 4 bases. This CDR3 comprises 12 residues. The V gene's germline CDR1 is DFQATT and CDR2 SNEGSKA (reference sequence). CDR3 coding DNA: TGCAGTGTCAGCGGGAGCACAGAGACCCAGTACTTC. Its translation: CSVSGSTETQYF.

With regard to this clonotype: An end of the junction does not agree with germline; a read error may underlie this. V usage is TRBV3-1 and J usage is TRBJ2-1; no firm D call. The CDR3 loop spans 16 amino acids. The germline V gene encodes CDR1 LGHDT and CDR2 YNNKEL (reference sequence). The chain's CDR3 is CASNQVWKGPDNEQFF. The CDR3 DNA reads TGTGCCAGCAACCAAGTGTGGAAGGGTCCGGACAATGAGCAGTTCTTC.

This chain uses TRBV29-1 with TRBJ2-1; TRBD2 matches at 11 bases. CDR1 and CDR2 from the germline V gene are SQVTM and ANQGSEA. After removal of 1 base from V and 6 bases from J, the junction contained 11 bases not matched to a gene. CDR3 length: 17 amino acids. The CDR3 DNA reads TGCAGCGTTGAAGCAATAGCGGGAGGGCCCCTCGTCAATGAGCAGTTCTTC. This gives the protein CSVEAIAGGPLVNEQFF.

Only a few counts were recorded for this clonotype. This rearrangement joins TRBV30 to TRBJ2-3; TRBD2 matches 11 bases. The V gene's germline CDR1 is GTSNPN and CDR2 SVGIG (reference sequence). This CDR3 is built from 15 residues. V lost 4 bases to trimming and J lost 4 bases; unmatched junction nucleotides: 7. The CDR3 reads CAWKLAGAAADTQYF. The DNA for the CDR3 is TGTGCCTGGAAACTAGCGGGGGCGGCGGCAGATACGCAGTATTTT.

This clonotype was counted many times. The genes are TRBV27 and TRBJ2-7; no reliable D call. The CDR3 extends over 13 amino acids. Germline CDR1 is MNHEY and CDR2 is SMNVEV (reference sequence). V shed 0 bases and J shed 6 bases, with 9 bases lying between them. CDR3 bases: TGTGCCAGCAGTTTATCGGACGGGCGCGAGCAGTACTTC. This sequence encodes CASSLSDGREQYF.

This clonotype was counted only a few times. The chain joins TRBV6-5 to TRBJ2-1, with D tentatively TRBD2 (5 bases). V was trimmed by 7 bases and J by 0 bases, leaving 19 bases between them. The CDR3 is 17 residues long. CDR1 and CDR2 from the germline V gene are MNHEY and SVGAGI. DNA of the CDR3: TGTGCCAGCACCCCCCGGTTGGCGGGCAGCTCCTACAATGAGCAGTTCTTC. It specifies CASTPRLAGSSYNEQFF.

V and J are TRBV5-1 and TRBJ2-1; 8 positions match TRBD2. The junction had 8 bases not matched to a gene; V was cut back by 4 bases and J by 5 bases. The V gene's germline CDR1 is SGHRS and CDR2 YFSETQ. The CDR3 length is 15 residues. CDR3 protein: CASSVSGSEHNEQFF. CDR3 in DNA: TGCGCCAGCAGCGTCAGCGGGAGTGAACACAATGAGCAGTTCTTC.